The rows below give T cell receptor beta chains drawn from one sample of a study of T cell repertoires in cytomegalovirus infection. Their antigens are not known. MiXCR was run by TCRdb on the reads, yielding one entry per CDR3 protein. The sample comprises more than 250,000 distinct CDR3 sequences, around 25% of which are singletons, and 13% rests with the top ten. The sequencing used cultured PBMCs, collected from culture after CMV antigen stimulation. The receptors derive from a human donor in good health (CMV status not recorded). Some clones in this sample may be carry-over from other donors' samples. The CDR3 runs from the conserved cysteine through the conserved F or W. D genes are given only for firm matches. Size values are once, few and many counts, or a class for expanded clones, and some rows have none.

cdr3_aa cdr3_nt clone_size d_call j_call v_call
CASSPGLARNEQFF TGTGCCAGCAGCCCTGGACTAGCTAGAAATGAGCAGTTCTTC few TRBD2 TRBJ2-1 TRBV7-3
CAWTSGRTDTQYF TGTGCCTGGACTAGCGGGAGAACAGATACGCAGTATTTT - TRBD2 TRBJ2-3 TRBV30
CASSYDRAPRGYEQYF TGTGCCAGCAGTTATGATCGGGCCCCCCGTGGCTACGAGCAGTACTTC - - TRBJ2-7 TRBV6-2/TRBV6-3
CASSRLSGFRTDTQYF TGTGCCAGCAGCCGTCTGAGCGGGTTTCGCACAGATACGCAGTATTTT many - TRBJ2-3 TRBV7-9
CSDNTAYTF TGCAGCGATAATACAGCCTACACCTTC - - TRBJ1-2 TRBV29-1
CASSLGQRGETQYF TGTGCCAGCAGCTTAGGGCAACGTGGCGAGACCCAGTACTTC many - TRBJ2-5 TRBV7-2
CASSLGGWARAGGGYTF TGTGCCAGCAGCCTCGGGGGATGGGCCAGGGCTGGCGGTGGCTACACCTTC few - TRBJ1-2 TRBV7-2
CASSRDSYNPYEQYF TGTGCCAGCAGCCGAGACAGCTATAATCCCTACGAGCAGTACTTC few - TRBJ2-7 TRBV7-2
CASSFAGARNQPQHF TGTGCCAGCAGTTTTGCAGGGGCGCGGAATCAGCCCCAGCATTTT many - TRBJ1-5 TRBV12-3/TRBV12-4
CASSLVAGNSPLHF TGTGCCAGCAGCTTAGTAGCGGGGAATTCACCCCTCCACTTT many - TRBJ1-6 TRBV11-2
CATSDGTGGTEAFF TGTGCCACCAGTGACGGTACAGGGGGCACTGAAGCTTTCTTT - TRBD1 TRBJ1-1 TRBV24-1
CASSLDVDAQHF TGTGCCAGCAGTTTAGATGTTGATGCCCAGCATTTT many - TRBJ1-5 TRBV28
CASSFSDRNYGYTF TGTGCCAGCAGCTTTTCGGACAGGAACTATGGCTACACCTTC few TRBD1 TRBJ1-2 TRBV7-2
CASSYSGPGDEAFF TGTGCCAGCAGTTACTCGGGGCCGGGCGATGAAGCTTTCTTT - - TRBJ1-1 TRBV6-5
CASSFGGLEQFF TGTGCCAGCAGTTTCGGCGGACTTGAGCAGTTCTTC - - TRBJ2-1 TRBV28
CASSPGQTGSGNTIYF TGTGCCAGCAGCCCGGGACAGACAGGCTCTGGAAACACCATATATTTT - TRBD1 TRBJ1-3 TRBV7-2
CASSLDNTEAFF TGTGCCAGCAGCTTAGACAACACTGAAGCTTTCTTT many - TRBJ1-1 TRBV7-2
CASSLAVQNTEAFF TGTGCCAGCAGCTTAGCGGTTCAGAACACTGAAGCTTTCTTT few - TRBJ1-1 TRBV7-2
CASSPRLAAQETQYF TGTGCCAGCAGCCCCAGACTAGCGGCCCAAGAGACCCAGTACTTC many TRBD2 TRBJ2-5 TRBV7-2
CAIGANYGYTF TGTGCCATAGGAGCGAACTATGGCTACACCTTC - - TRBJ1-2 TRBV19
CASSLDRAYSPLHF TGCGCCAGCAGCTTGGACAGGGCTTATTCACCCCTCCACTTT - - TRBJ1-6 TRBV5-1
CASSYSFSIQETQYF TGTGCCAGCAGCTATTCCTTCAGCATACAAGAGACCCAGTACTTC many - TRBJ2-5 TRBV7-6
CAWSVMGGGQPQHF TGTGCCTGGAGTGTCATGGGGGGTGGGCAGCCCCAGCATTTT - - TRBJ1-5 TRBV30
CASSGRLATKETQYF TGTGCCAGCAGTGGACGACTGGCGACTAAAGAGACCCAGTACTTC - - TRBJ2-5 TRBV2
CASSLHPSGRAGSYNEQFF TGTGCCAGCAGCTTACATCCCAGCGGGAGGGCCGGGTCCTACAATGAGCAGTTCTTC many TRBD2 TRBJ2-1 TRBV7-2
CASSYGADNEQFF TGTGCCAGCAGTTACGGGGCCGACAATGAGCAGTTCTTC many - TRBJ2-1 TRBV6-5
CASSLRAVNTEAFF TGCGCCAGCAGCTTGAGGGCCGTGAACACTGAAGCTTTCTTT - - TRBJ1-1 TRBV5-1
CASSLRLTGQNEQFF TGTGCCAGCAGCTTAAGACTAACGGGCCAGAATGAGCAGTTCTTC many - TRBJ2-1 TRBV7-9
CASTPVAGGLYNEQFF TGTGCCAGCACTCCCGTAGCGGGAGGACTATACAATGAGCAGTTCTTC - TRBD2 TRBJ2-1 TRBV5-4
CASSVQVQTDTQYF TGTGCCAGTAGTGTACAGGTCCAGACAGATACGCAGTATTTT - - TRBJ2-3 TRBV19
CASSLWSAAATYEQYF TGTGCCAGCAGTTTATGGTCGGCGGCTGCTACCTACGAGCAGTACTTC many - TRBJ2-7 TRBV28
CASSPMSGYEQYF TGTGCCAGCAGCCCTATGTCGGGTTACGAGCAGTACTTC - - TRBJ2-7 TRBV7-2
CASSQRGTGVKHNEQFF TGTGCCAGCAGCCAAAGGGGAACAGGGGTGAAACACAATGAGCAGTTCTTC few TRBD1 TRBJ2-1 TRBV7-2
CASSLALISTDTQYF TGTGCCAGCAGCTTAGCTCTGATTAGCACAGATACGCAGTATTTT many - TRBJ2-3 TRBV7-2
CASRRTGGMNTEAFF TGTGCCAGCAGAAGGACAGGGGGAATGAACACTGAAGCTTTCTTT many TRBD1 TRBJ1-1 TRBV6-1
CASSRLLATSYNEQFF TGCGCCAGCAGTCGTTTACTAGCGACATCCTACAATGAGCAGTTCTTC many TRBD2 TRBJ2-1 TRBV4-1
CASSLRRTQETQYF TGTGCCAGCAGCTTGCGTCGGACCCAAGAGACCCAGTACTTC many - TRBJ2-5 TRBV7-2
CASTAGGETQYF TGTGCCAGCACCGCGGGAGGGGAGACCCAGTACTTC - TRBD2 TRBJ2-5 TRBV5-4
CASSIPQGMNTEAFF TGTGCCAGTAGTATCCCTCAGGGGATGAACACTGAAGCTTTCTTT few - TRBJ1-1 TRBV19
CASSPGTSGTVDTQYF TGTGCCAGCAGCCCCGGGACTAGCGGGACGGTAGATACGCAGTATTTT - TRBD2 TRBJ2-3 TRBV11-2
CATRSGGGENTEAFF TGTGCCACTCGATCGGGCGGGGGGGAGAACACTGAAGCTTTCTTT few - TRBJ1-1 TRBV19
CASSSTGTSFQETQYF TGCGCCAGCAGCTCGACCGGGACTAGCTTCCAAGAGACCCAGTACTTC - TRBD2 TRBJ2-5 TRBV5-1
CASGAPSGANVLTF TGTGCTAGTGGTGCCCCCTCTGGGGCCAACGTCCTGACTTTC - - TRBJ2-6 TRBV12-5
CASSYSRTSGRAPTYNEQFF TGTGCCAGCAGTTACTCAAGGACTAGCGGGAGGGCCCCAACCTACAATGAGCAGTTCTTC - TRBD2 TRBJ2-1 TRBV6-2/TRBV6-3
CASSFRTGFTDTQYF TGTGCCAGCAGCTTCCGGACAGGGTTCACAGATACGCAGTATTTT many TRBD1 TRBJ2-3 TRBV7-2
CASSSSGGEADTQYF TGTGCCAGCAGCTCCAGCGGGGGGGAGGCAGATACGCAGTATTTT few TRBD2 TRBJ2-3 TRBV7-2